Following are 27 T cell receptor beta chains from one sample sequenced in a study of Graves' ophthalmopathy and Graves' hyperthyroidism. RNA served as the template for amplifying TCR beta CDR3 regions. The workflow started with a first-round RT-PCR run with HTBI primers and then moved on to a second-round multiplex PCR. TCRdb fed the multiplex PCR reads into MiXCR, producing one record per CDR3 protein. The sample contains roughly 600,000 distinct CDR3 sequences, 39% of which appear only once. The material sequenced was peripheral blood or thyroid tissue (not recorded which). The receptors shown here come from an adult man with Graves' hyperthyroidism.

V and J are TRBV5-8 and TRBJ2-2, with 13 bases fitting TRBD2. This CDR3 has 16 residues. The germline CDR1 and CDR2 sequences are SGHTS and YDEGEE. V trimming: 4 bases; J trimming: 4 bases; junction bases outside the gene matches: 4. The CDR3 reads CASSRTSGRATGELFF. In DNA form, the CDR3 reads TGTGCCAGCAGCCGTACTAGCGGGAGGGCCACCGGGGAGCTGTTTTTT. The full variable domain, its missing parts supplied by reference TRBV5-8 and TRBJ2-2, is EAGVTQSPTHLIKTRGQQATLRCSPISGHTSVYWYQQALGLGLQFLLWYDEGEERNRGNFPPRFSGRQFPNYSSELNVNALELEDSALYLCASSRTSGRATGELFFGEGSRLTVL.

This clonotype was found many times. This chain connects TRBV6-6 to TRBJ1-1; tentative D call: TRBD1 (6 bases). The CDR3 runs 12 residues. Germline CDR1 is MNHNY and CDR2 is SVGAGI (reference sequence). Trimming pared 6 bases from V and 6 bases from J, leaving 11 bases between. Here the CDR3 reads CASRGTPSEAFF. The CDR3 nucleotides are TGTGCCAGCAGGGGGACACCCTCTGAAGCTTTCTTT.

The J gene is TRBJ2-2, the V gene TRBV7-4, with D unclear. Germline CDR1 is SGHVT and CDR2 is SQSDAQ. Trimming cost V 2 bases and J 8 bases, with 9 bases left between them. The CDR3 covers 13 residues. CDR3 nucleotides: TGTGCCAGCAGCTTACGGCAGGATGGGGAGCTGTTTTTT. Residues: CASSLRQDGELFF.

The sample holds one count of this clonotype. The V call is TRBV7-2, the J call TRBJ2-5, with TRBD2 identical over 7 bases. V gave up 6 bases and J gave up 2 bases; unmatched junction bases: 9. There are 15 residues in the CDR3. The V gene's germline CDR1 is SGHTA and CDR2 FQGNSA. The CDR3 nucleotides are TGTGCCAGCAGTTCAGGGAGGGCCGGTCAAGAGACCCAGTACTTC. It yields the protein CASSSGRAGQETQYF.

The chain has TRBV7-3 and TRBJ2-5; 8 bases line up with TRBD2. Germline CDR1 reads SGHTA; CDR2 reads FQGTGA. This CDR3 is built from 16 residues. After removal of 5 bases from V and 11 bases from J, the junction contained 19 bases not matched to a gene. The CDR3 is CASSPISGGLTDTQYF. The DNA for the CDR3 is TGTGCCAGCAGCCCCATAAGCGGGGGCCTCACAGATACGCAGTACTTC.

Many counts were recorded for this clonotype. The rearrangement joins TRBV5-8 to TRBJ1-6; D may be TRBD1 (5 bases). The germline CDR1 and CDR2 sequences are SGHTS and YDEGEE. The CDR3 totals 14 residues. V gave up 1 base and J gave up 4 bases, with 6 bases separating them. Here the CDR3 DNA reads TGTGCCAGCAGCTTGCGGGGGTATAATTCACCCCTCCACTTT. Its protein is CASSLRGYNSPLHF.

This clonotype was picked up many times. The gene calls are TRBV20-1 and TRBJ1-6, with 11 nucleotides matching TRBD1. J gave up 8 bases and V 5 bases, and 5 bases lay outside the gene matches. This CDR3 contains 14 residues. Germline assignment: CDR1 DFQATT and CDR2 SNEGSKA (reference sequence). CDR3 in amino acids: CSAPTGQGDSPLHF. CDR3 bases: TGCAGTGCTCCCACGGGACAGGGGGATTCACCCCTCCACTTT.

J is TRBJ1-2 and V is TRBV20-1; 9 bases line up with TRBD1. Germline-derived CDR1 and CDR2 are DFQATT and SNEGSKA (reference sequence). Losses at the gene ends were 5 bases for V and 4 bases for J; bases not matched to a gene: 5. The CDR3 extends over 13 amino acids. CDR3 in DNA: TGCAGTGCTGCGACAGGGGGACCCTATGGCTACACCTTC. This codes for CSAATGGPYGYTF.

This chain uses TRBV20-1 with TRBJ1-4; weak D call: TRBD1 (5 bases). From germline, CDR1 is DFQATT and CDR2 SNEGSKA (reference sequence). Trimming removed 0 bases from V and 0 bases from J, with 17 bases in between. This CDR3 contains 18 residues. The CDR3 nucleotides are TGCAGTGCTAGAGATGGTATCCAGGGCACCGCAACTAATGAAAAACTGTTTTTT. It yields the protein CSARDGIQGTATNEKLFF.

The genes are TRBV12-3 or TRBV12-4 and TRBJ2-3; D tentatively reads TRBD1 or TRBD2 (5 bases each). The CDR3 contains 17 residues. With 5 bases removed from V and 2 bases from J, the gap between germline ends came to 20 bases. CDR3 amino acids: CASSQKGSGAVTDTQYF. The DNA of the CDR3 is TGTGCCAGCAGTCAGAAGGGGTCCGGGGCGGTCACAGATACGCAGTATTTT.

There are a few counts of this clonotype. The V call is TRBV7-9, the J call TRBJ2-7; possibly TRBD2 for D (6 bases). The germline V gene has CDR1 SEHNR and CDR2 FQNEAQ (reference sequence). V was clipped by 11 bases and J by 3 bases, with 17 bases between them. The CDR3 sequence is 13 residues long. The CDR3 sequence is CAWSPRGVYEQYF. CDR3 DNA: TGTGCCTGGAGCCCACGCGGGGTCTACGAGCAGTACTTC.

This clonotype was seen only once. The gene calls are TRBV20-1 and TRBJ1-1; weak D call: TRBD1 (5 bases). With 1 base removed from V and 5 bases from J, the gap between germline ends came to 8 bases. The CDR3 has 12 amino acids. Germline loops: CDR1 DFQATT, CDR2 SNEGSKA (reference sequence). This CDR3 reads CSARVGRTEAFF. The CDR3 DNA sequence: TGCAGTGCTAGAGTGGGGCGGACTGAAGCTTTCTTT.

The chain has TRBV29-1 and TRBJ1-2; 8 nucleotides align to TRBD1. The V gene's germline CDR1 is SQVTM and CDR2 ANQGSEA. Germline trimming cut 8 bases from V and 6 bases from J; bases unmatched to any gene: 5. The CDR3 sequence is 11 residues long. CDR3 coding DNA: TGCAGCTGGACAGGGACGGATGGCTACACCTTC. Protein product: CSWTGTDGYTF.

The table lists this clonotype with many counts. The CDR3 is CASSLLEISYEQYF. Written as DNA, the CDR3 is TGTGCCAGCAGCTTACTGGAAATCTCCTACGAGCAGTACTTC. J is TRBJ2-7 and V is TRBV7-9; D not resolved. V lost 2 bases and J 0 bases, leaving 8 bases between the germline ends. The CDR3 covers 14 residues. The germline V gene has CDR1 SEHNR and CDR2 FQNEAQ (reference sequence).

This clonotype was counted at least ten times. CDR3 sequence reads: CSARRLAAYEQYF. The CDR3 DNA reads TGCAGTGCTAGAAGACTAGCGGCGTACGAGCAGTACTTC. The gene calls are TRBV20-1 and TRBJ2-7; 9 bases match TRBD2. Trimming cost V 2 bases and J 4 bases; bases outside gene matches: 3. The germline CDR1 and CDR2 sequences are DFQATT and SNEGSKA (reference sequence). The CDR3 spans 13 residues.

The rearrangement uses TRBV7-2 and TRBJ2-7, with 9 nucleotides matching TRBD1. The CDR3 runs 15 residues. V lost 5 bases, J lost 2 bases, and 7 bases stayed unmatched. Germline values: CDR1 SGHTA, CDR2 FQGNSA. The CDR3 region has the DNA TGTGCCAGCAGCAGTACAGGGGGCGTTGCCTACGAGCAGTACTTC. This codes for CASSSTGGVAYEQYF.

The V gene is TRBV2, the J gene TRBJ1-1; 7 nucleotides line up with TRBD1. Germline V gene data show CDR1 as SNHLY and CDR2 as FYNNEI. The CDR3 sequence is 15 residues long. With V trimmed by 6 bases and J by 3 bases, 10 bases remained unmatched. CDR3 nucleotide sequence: TGTGCCAGCAGGACTAGACAGGGAAGGGACACTGAAGCTTTCTTT. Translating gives CASRTRQGRDTEAFF.

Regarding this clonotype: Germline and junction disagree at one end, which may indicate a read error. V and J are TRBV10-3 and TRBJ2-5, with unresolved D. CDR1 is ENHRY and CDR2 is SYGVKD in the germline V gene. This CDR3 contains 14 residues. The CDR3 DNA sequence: TGTGCCATCAGTGAGTCTACAAATCAAGGGACCCAGTACTTC. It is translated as CAISESTNQGTQYF.

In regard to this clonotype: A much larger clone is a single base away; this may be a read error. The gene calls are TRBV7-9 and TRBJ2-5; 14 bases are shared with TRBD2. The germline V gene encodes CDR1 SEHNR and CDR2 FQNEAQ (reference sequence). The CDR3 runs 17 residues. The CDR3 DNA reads TGTGCCGGCAGCTTGGGGGGACTAGCGGGAGTTCAAGAGACCCAGTACTTC. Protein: CAGSLGGLAGVQETQYF.

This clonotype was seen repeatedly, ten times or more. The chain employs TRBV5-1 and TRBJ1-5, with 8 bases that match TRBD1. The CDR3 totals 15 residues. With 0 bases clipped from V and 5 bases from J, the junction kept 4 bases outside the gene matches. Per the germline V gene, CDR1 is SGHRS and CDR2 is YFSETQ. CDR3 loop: CASSLVSGGDQPQHF. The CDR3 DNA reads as TGCGCCAGCAGCTTGGTGTCAGGGGGCGATCAGCCCCAGCATTTT.

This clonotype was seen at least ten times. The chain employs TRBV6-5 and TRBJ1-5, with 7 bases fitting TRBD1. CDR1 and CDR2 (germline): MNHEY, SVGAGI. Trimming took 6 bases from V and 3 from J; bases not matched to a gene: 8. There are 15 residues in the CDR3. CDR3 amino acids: CASSLGTASNQPQHF. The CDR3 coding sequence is TGTGCCAGCAGCCTCGGGACAGCTTCCAATCAGCCCCAGCATTTT.

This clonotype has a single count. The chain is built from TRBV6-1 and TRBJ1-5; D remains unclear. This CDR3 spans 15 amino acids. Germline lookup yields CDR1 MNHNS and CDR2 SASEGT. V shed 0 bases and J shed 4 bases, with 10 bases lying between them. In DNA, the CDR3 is TGTGCCAGCAGTGAAGCGGGAGTGACGAATCAGCCCCAGCATTTT. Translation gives CASSEAGVTNQPQHF.

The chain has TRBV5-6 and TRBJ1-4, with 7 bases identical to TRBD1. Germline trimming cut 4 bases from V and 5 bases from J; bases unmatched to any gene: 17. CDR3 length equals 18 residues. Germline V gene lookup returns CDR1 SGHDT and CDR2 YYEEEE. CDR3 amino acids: CASSPNRGSGGENEKLFF. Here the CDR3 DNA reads TGTGCCAGCAGCCCTAACAGGGGATCGGGAGGTGAAAATGAAAAACTGTTTTTT.

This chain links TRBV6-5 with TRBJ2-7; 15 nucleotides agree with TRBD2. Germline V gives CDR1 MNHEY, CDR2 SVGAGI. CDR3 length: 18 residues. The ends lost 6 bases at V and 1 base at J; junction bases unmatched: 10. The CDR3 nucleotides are TGTGCCAGCAGCTTAATCGGACTAGCGGGAGGGGGATCCTACGAGCAGTACTTC. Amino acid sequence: CASSLIGLAGGGSYEQYF.

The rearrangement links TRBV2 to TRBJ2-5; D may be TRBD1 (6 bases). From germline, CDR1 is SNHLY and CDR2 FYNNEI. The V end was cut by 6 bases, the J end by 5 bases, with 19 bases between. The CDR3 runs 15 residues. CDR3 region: CASSAAPDQGETQYF. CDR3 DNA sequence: TGTGCCAGCAGCGCAGCACCGGATCAGGGGGAGACCCAGTACTTC.

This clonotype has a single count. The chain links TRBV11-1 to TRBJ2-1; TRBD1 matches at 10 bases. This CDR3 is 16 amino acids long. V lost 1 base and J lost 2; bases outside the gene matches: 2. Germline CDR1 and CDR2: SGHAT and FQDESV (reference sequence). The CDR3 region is CASSLGGTGAYNEQFF. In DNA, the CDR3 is TGTGCCAGCAGCTTAGGCGGGACAGGGGCCTACAATGAGCAGTTCTTC.

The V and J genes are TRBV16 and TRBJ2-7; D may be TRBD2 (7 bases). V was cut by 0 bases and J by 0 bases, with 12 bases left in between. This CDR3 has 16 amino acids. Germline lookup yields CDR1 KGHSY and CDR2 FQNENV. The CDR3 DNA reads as TGTGCCAGCAGCCAATCGCTGCGGGGGCCCTCCTACGAGCAGTACTTC. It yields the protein CASSQSLRGPSYEQYF.